The present TCR beta chain was sequenced within a study of cytomegalovirus exposure and HLA in healthy donors. Looked up from germline, CDR1 is MNHEY and CDR2 is SMNVEV (reference sequence). The CDR3 length is 16 residues. The junction had 9 bases not matched to a gene; V was cut back by 5 bases and J by 2 bases. The PCR had 60 Vbeta and 13 Jbeta primers. The repertoire was sequenced with immunoSEQ multiplex PCR; TCRdb's copy has only in-frame clones and lacks some. The sample comprises more than 140,000 clones, about 80% of which are singletons, and approximately 0.66% rests with the top ten. The sample was PBMCs. The TCR comes from a male donor in good health and CMV-seronegative. The genes are TRBV27 and TRBJ2-1, with 7 positions matching TRBD1. CDR3 nucleotides: TGTGCCAGCAGTACTAGGGACAGCTTAACCTACAATGAGCAGTTCTTC. Translating gives CASSTRDSLTYNEQFF.